This T cell receptor beta chain was observed in a study of blood T cell repertoires in COVID-19. Study overall: PBMCs, B-cell-depleted T cells, or T cells provided the cDNA or gDNA that made up the material.

Per the authors' pipeline: Using reference gene primer amplification, nucleated cell counts were estimated. Clones were sequenced by immunoSEQ multiplex PCR, and TCRdb holds only the in-frame ones, with some missing. V, J and clone size are those of that table, while D and trimming were read from the DNA. The data contain approximately 210,000 clones, approximately 80% of them singletons. Seattle participants joined during active infection and were tracked over time. What was sequenced was peripheral blood. This TCR derives from a woman aged 80 or over with COVID-19, enrolled during active disease.

The CDR3 protein is CAAQRDSRLQYF. The CDR3 nucleotides are TGTGCCGCCCAGAGGGACTCTCGTCTTCAGTACTTC. This chain connects TRBV15 to TRBJ2-4; possibly TRBD2 for D (6 bases). Germline-derived CDR1 and CDR2 are LNHNV and YYDKDF (reference sequence). CDR3 length equals 12 residues. Trimming took 11 bases from V and 11 from J, leaving 19 bases between them.